Listed here is a single TCR beta chain. The target antigen is unknown. An end of the junction does not agree with germline; a read error may underlie this. This record belongs to a study of blood T cells in healthy people across ages. Study-level results: Changes seen in expanded clonotypes were possibly confounded by donor CMV status left unknown.

The germline V gene encodes CDR1 SGHNT and CDR2 YENEEA. The CDR3 covers 15 residues. A second PCR of about 7 to 12 cycles used a sample-barcoded 5' primer and a J-beta primer mix. MiXCR was run by TCRdb on the 5' RACE reads, yielding one entry per CDR3 protein. The sample lists about 1.8 million distinct CDR3 sequences, roughly 50% occurring once. V is TRBV11-3 and J is TRBJ2-3; the D gene is possibly TRBD2 (7 bases). This TCR was recovered from a middle-aged woman in good health. The sequenced material came from blood. For the CDR3, the DNA is TGTGCCGGCAGCTTAGAGGGGGGGAGCACAGATACGCAGTATTTT. It specifies CAGSLEGGSTDTQYF.